This passage covers 25 T cell receptor beta chains from one sample sequenced in a study of cytomegalovirus exposure and HLA in healthy donors (TCRdb year 2017). Library construction relied on the immunoSEQ multiplex PCR assay. A mixture of 60 forward primers for TCR Vbeta segments and 13 reverse primers for TCR Jbeta segments was used in the multiplex PCR. Sourced from immuneACCESS, this table was stored by TCRdb with only in-frame sequences that have V and J called. A share of the clones is absent; for the studies checked, an unresolved V gene accounts for under half, and the remainder has no known explanation. The sample table lists around 90,000 clones, around 84% of them with a count of one. The top ten clonotypes cover 10% of the sample. The sample comprised PBMCs. These receptors came from a human donor in good health.

This chain uses TRBV11-2 with TRBJ2-3; D is perhaps TRBD2 (6 bases). Germline lookup yields CDR1 SGHAT and CDR2 FQNNGV. The CDR3 totals 16 residues. V was cut by 4 bases and J by 0 bases, with 14 bases left in between. The CDR3 DNA sequence: TGTGCCAGCAGCTCCCTGAGCGGGCCTAGCACAGATACGCAGTATTTT. Translating gives CASSSLSGPSTDTQYF.

Here the CDR3 DNA reads TGTGCCTGGGTCGACAGGGGTAATTCACCCCTCCACTTT. It translates to CAWVDRGNSPLHF. The rearrangement joins TRBV30 to TRBJ1-6; TRBD1 agrees at 8 bases. The CDR3 spans 13 residues. CDR1 and CDR2 (germline): GTSNPN, SVGIG (reference sequence). With V trimmed by 5 bases and J by 6 bases, 3 bases remained unmatched.

This chain uses TRBV28 with TRBJ1-2; D is unclear. The ends were cut back, 3 bases at V and 5 bases at J, with 13 bases in the middle. This CDR3 is built from 14 residues. Germline CDR1 and CDR2: MDHEN and SYDVKM. The CDR3: CASSFPANFYGYTF. The CDR3 region has the DNA TGTGCCAGCAGTTTCCCCGCTAACTTTTATGGCTACACCTTC.

This clone was counted only a few times. The chain recombines TRBV5-4 with TRBJ2-3; 8 bases map to TRBD2. Germline trimming cut 4 bases from V and 0 bases from J; bases unmatched to any gene: 7. This CDR3 has 16 residues. Germline CDR1 SGHNT, CDR2 YYREEE (reference sequence). This CDR3 is CASSAGGSYSTDTQYF. The CDR3 DNA reads TGTGCCAGCAGCGCGGGGGGATCGTACAGCACAGATACGCAGTATTTT.

This chain links TRBV27 with TRBJ1-3; D gene ambiguous. CDR3 length: 15 amino acids. CDR1 and CDR2 (germline): MNHEY, SMNVEV (reference sequence). The germline V and J ends were trimmed by 2 bases and 0 bases, with 8 bases remaining between them. Here the CDR3 reads CASSLAASSGNTIYF. The CDR3 DNA reads as TGTGCCAGCAGTTTAGCAGCGAGCTCTGGAAACACCATATATTTT.

The V gene is TRBV5-6, the J gene TRBJ2-1, with D possibly matching TRBD2 (5 bases). The V end lost 1 base, the J end lost 7 bases, and 18 bases lay between the germline ends. The length of the CDR3 is 16 residues. The germline V gene encodes CDR1 SGHDT and CDR2 YYEEEE. The CDR3 sequence: CASSLKGAGVGNEQFF. CDR3 in DNA: TGTGCCAGCAGCTTGAAGGGCGCGGGCGTCGGGAATGAGCAGTTCTTC.

The genes are TRBV19 and TRBJ1-3; maybe TRBD1 (6 bases). Trimming shortened V by 3 bases and J by 4 bases, and 10 bases separated the two germline ends. Germline V gene lookup returns CDR1 LNHDA and CDR2 SQIVND (reference sequence). The CDR3 contains 14 residues. The CDR3 here is CASSIQGRGNTIYF. CDR3 nucleotide sequence: TGTGCCAGTAGTATCCAGGGGCGAGGAAACACCATATATTTT.

The chain has TRBV28 and TRBJ2-2, with D possibly TRBD1 on 7 matching bases. The germline V and J ends were trimmed by 5 bases and 3 bases, with 13 bases remaining between them. The CDR3 runs to 15 residues. In germline, CDR1 is MDHEN, CDR2 SYDVKM. In DNA, the CDR3 is TGTGCCAGCAGTCCTGCGGGACAGCACACCGGGGAGCTGTTTTTT. Encoded protein: CASSPAGQHTGELFF.

This chain connects TRBV16 to TRBJ1-1; a possible D gene is TRBD1 (5 bases). The CDR3 length is 16 residues. CDR1 and CDR2 (germline): KGHSY, FQNENV. Between the trimmed V and J ends, which lost 5 bases and 2 bases, there was a span of 18 bases. CDR3 DNA sequence: TGTGCCAGCAGCGGAGTAGGACACAGGACCAACACTGAAGCTTTCTTT. Translation gives CASSGVGHRTNTEAFF.

V and J are TRBV7-2 and TRBJ2-1; tentatively, D is TRBD1 (5 bases). Germline CDR1 reads SGHTA; CDR2 reads FQGNSA. The CDR3 totals 12 residues. The V gene lost 5 bases and the J gene lost 12 bases, with 14 bases spanning the gap. The CDR3 nucleotides are TGTGCCAGCAGCCTCGTAACAAGGGGGCAGTTCTTC. This translates into CASSLVTRGQFF. The variable domain in full, completed from reference TRBV7-2 and TRBJ2-1, reads GAGVSQSPSNKVTEKGKDVELRCDPISGHTALYWYRQSLGQGLEFLIYFQGNSAPDKSGLPSDRFSAERTGGSVSTLTIQRTQQEDSAVYLCASSLVTRGQFFGPGTRLTVL.

V is TRBV2 and J is TRBJ2-5, with D possibly being TRBD2 (6 bases). V gave up 5 bases and J gave up 5 bases, with 12 bases separating them. Germline CDR1 is SNHLY and CDR2 is FYNNEI. CDR3 length: 13 amino acids. CDR3 nucleotide sequence: TGTGCCAGCAGTCCCCGACTAGGGGAGACCCAGTACTTC. Residues: CASSPRLGETQYF.

This chain connects TRBV21-1 to TRBJ2-7; the table gives TRBD2 as D, unverified against the DNA. TRBV21-1 is termed a pseudogene. The CDR3 runs to 18 residues. The CDR3 spells CASSASGRGAGARYEQYF. The CDR3 region has the DNA TGTGCCAGCAGCGCCAGTGGGAGGGGAGCGGGAGCGAGGTACGAGCAGTACTTC.

The gene calls are TRBV19 and TRBJ2-3, with a weak D call TRBD2 (7 bases). Trimming cost V 5 bases and J 3 bases, with 15 bases left between them. CDR1 is LNHDA, CDR2 SQIVND, per germline (reference sequence). The CDR3 is 15 amino acids. CDR3 protein: CASSLAERGTDTQYF. The CDR3 region has the DNA TGTGCCAGTAGTCTAGCGGAAAGGGGGACAGATACGCAGTATTTT.

The chain employs TRBV2 and TRBJ1-1, with D unclear. The CDR3 runs 14 residues. Trimming took off 5 bases at V and 4 bases at J, with 14 bases between the two ends. Germline loops: CDR1 SNHLY, CDR2 FYNNEI. The CDR3 bases are TGTGCCAGCAGTTTTATGCTGGCGGGCACTGAAGCTTTCTTT. It translates to CASSFMLAGTEAFF.

The genes are TRBV11-1 and TRBJ1-1; D possibly corresponds to TRBD1 (5 bases). The CDR3 loop spans 14 amino acids. Per the germline V gene, CDR1 is SGHAT and CDR2 is FQDESV (reference sequence). V lost 3 bases and J 10 bases, leaving 18 bases between the germline ends. The CDR3 region is CASSFGQTFPRAFF. The CDR3 region has the DNA TGTGCCAGCAGCTTTGGACAAACATTCCCAAGAGCTTTCTTT.

This rearrangement joins TRBV7-9 to TRBJ1-5; TRBD1 agrees at 8 bases. The CDR3 contains 17 residues. CDR1 is SEHNR, CDR2 FQNEAQ, per germline (reference sequence). V was clipped by 5 bases and J by 3 bases; unmatched bases: 12. CDR3 in DNA: TGTGCCAGCAGCCCGGCCTCCGGGACAGGCCTCAATCAGCCCCAGCATTTT. Its protein is CASSPASGTGLNQPQHF.

V usage is TRBV6-7 and J usage is TRBJ2-4; D perhaps matches TRBD1 (6 bases). TRBV6-7 is identified as an open reading frame with a role that is uncertain. This CDR3 contains 16 residues. The V end was cut by 6 bases, the J end by 3 bases, with 18 bases between. CDR3 region: CASRCQGPGGKNIQYF. CDR3 in DNA: TGTGCCAGCAGATGTCAGGGGCCGGGTGGCAAAAACATTCAGTACTTC.

The chain carries TRBV11-3 and TRBJ2-1; 7 bases map to TRBD2. In germline, CDR1 is SGHNT, CDR2 YENEEA. After removal of 3 bases from V and 5 bases from J, the junction contained 7 bases not matched to a gene. The CDR3 has 15 amino acids. The DNA for the CDR3 is TGTGCCAGCAGCTTCGGGGTCCGGGGGGACAATGAGCAGTTCTTC. Its translation: CASSFGVRGDNEQFF. Combining the CDR3 with reference TRBV11-3 and TRBJ2-1 gives the whole variable domain EAGVVQSPRYKIIEKKQPVAFWCNPISGHNTLYWYLQNLGQGPELLIRYENEEAVDDSQLPKDRFSAERLKGVDSTLKIQPAELGDSAVYLCASSFGVRGDNEQFFGPGTRLTVL.

This clone has just a few counts. The V call is TRBV9, the J call TRBJ2-7, with 13 bases identical to TRBD2. V shed 0 bases, J shed 4 bases, and the junction held 4 bases outside the gene matches. Per germline, CDR1 SGDLS and CDR2 YYNGEE. The CDR3 is 16 amino acids. In DNA form, the CDR3 reads TGTGCCAGCAGCGTAGGGGGACTAGCGGGGTCGTACGAGCAGTACTTC. This sequence encodes CASSVGGLAGSYEQYF.

The J gene is TRBJ2-1, the V gene TRBV30; tentative D call: TRBD1 (5 bases). The CDR3 consists of 14 residues. Germline V lookup: CDR1 GTSNPN, CDR2 SVGIG (reference sequence). Trimming took off 0 bases at V and 4 bases at J, with 10 bases between the two ends. The CDR3 is CAWSVRRVYNEQFF. The CDR3 nucleotides are TGTGCCTGGAGTGTACGCAGGGTTTACAATGAGCAGTTCTTC.

There are a few counts of this clone. The V gene is TRBV6-6, the J gene TRBJ2-7; 8 bases are shared with TRBD1. CDR3 length: 14 residues. The junction had 8 bases not matched to a gene; V was cut back by 5 bases and J by 5 bases. The germline V gene encodes CDR1 MNHNY and CDR2 SVGAGI (reference sequence). The chain's CDR3 is CASSTRTGNHEQYF. CDR3 DNA sequence: TGTGCCAGCAGTACCCGGACAGGGAACCACGAGCAGTACTTC.

About this clone: Additional DNA sequences in this sample encode the identical CDR3. The chain uses TRBV15 and TRBJ2-7; TRBD1 aligns across 9 bases. V shed 3 bases, J shed 6 bases, and the junction held 24 bases outside the gene matches. The CDR3 sequence is 20 residues long. In germline, CDR1 is LNHNV, CDR2 YYDKDF (reference sequence). Written as DNA, the CDR3 is TGTGCCACCAGCAGGGATGGGGCGGACAGGGGCCTCCACTACGTTTCCGAGCAGTACTTC. Amino acid sequence: CATSRDGADRGLHYVSEQYF.

A word on this clone: This sample includes further DNA sequences coding for the same CDR3. The chain has TRBV10-1 and TRBJ1-2; D unresolved. This CDR3 contains 12 residues. V was clipped by 10 bases and J by 5 bases, with 14 bases between them. Germline V lookup: CDR1 WNHNN, CDR2 SYGVQD (reference sequence). CDR3 nucleotides: TGCGCCATCCCGCCCCCAGGATATGGCTACACCTTC. The encoded protein is CAIPPPGYGYTF.

The V gene is TRBV5-1, the J gene TRBJ1-6; 8 nucleotides line up with TRBD1. Germline loops: CDR1 SGHRS, CDR2 YFSETQ. Unmatched junction bases numbered 2, after V lost 5 bases and J lost 10 bases. The CDR3 spans 12 residues. CDR3 nucleotides: TGCGCCAGCAGTGGACAGGGATCACCCCTCCACTTT. This encodes CASSGQGSPLHF.

The chain combines TRBV4-3 with TRBJ1-6; the match to TRBD1 covers 11 bases. The CDR3 loop spans 18 amino acids. Unmatched junction bases numbered 9, after V lost 0 bases and J lost 8 bases. Germline V CDR1 and CDR2: LGHNA, YSLEER. The DNA of the CDR3 is TGCGCCAGCAGCCAAGACCAACCCCGGGACAGGGGGTATTCACCCCTCCACTTT. Translation gives CASSQDQPRDRGYSPLHF.